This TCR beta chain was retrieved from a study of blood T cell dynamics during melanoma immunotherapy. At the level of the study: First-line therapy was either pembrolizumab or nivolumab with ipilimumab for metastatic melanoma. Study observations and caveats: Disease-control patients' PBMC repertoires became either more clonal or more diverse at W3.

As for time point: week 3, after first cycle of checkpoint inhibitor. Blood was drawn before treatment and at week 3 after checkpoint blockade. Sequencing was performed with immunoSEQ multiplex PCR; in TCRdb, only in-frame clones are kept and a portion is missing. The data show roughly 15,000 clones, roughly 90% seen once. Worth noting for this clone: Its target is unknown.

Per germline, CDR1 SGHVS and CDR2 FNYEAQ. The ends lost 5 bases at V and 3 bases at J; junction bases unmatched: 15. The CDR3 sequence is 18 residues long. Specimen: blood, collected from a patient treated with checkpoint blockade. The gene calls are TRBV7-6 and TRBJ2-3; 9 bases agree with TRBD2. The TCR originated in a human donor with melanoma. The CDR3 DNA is TGTGCCAGCAGCCCAAACGCTGGTAGCGGGAGTCCGACAGATACGCAGTATTTT. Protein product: CASSPNAGSGSPTDTQYF.